The next 22 T cell receptor beta chains were all read from a single sample in a study of PD-1 blockade in classical Hodgkin lymphoma. Using immunoSEQ multiplex PCR, the repertoire was profiled, and TCRdb retains in-frame clones only, with some absent. The sample records about 13,000 clones, more than 90% being singletons. Every patient experienced relapse after autologous stem cell transplantation, and brentuximab vedotin exposure varied. The sample in question was peripheral blood mononuclear cells (PBMCs), obtained at baseline. The receptors originated from a human donor with classical Hodgkin lymphoma.

The V and J genes are TRBV9 and TRBJ1-1; unclear D gene. Trimming stripped 0 bases from V and 0 bases from J, with 3 bases between. This CDR3 is built from 13 residues. Germline V gene lookup returns CDR1 SGDLS and CDR2 YYNGEE. DNA of the CDR3: TGTGCCAGCAGCGTAGTGGTGAACACTGAAGCTTTCTTT. Residues: CASSVVVNTEAFF.

This chain connects TRBV5-6 to TRBJ1-4; D may be TRBD1 (5 bases). The germline V and J ends were trimmed by 4 bases and 0 bases, with 19 bases remaining between them. This CDR3 comprises 18 residues. Germline V lookup: CDR1 SGHDT, CDR2 YYEEEE. The CDR3 region is CASSPKTERLTTNEKLFF. The DNA of the CDR3 is TGTGCCAGCAGCCCCAAGACAGAGAGGCTTACAACTAATGAAAAACTGTTTTTT.

The rearrangement uses TRBV7-8 and TRBJ2-7; D is uncertain. CDR1 is SGHVS and CDR2 is FQNEAQ in the germline V gene. The V end was cut by 1 base, the J end by 5 bases, with 15 bases between. The CDR3 totals 15 residues. CDR3 sequence (DNA): TGTGCCAGCAGCTTAGAAGTGGGATGGGTTAACGAGCAGTACTTC. Its translation: CASSLEVGWVNEQYF.

The J gene is TRBJ1-3, the V gene TRBV19; D is possibly TRBD1 (5 bases). The CDR3 spans 15 residues. Per germline, CDR1 LNHDA and CDR2 SQIVND (reference sequence). Trimming removed 7 bases at V and 2 bases at J, with 15 bases between. Here the CDR3 DNA reads TGTGCCAGTACTGGCAGGCAAGGGGCTGGAAACACCATATATTTT. Translation gives CASTGRQGAGNTIYF.

This sequence joins TRBV10-1 and TRBJ2-2; 8 bases align to TRBD1. This CDR3 is built from 15 residues. Germline V gene lookup returns CDR1 WNHNN and CDR2 SYGVQD (reference sequence). J gave up 6 bases and V 7 bases, and 10 bases lay outside the gene matches. In nucleotides, the CDR3 is TGCGCCAGCACCGATGGACAGGGTTTAGCCGGGGAGCTGTTTTTT. This encodes CASTDGQGLAGELFF.

The chain recombines TRBV7-8 with TRBJ2-7; D not resolved. The CDR3 covers 14 residues. Per the germline V gene, CDR1 is SGHVS and CDR2 is FQNEAQ. V lost 0 bases to trimming and J lost 3 bases, with 9 bases between them. The CDR3 coding sequence is TGTGCCAGCAGCTTAGCCAGCATAAACTACGAGCAGTACTTC. Translating gives CASSLASINYEQYF.

This chain connects TRBV5-1 to TRBJ2-3; D tentatively reads TRBD1 or TRBD2 (5 bases each). The germline gives CDR1 SGHRS, CDR2 YFSETQ. V lost 4 bases and J 0 bases, leaving 9 bases between the germline ends. CDR3 length equals 14 residues. CDR3 in DNA: TGCGCCAGCAGCGTCCGGGACAGCACAGATACGCAGTATTTT. Encoded protein: CASSVRDSTDTQYF.

This chain connects TRBV27 to TRBJ2-3; D remains unclear. V lost 5 bases and J 0 bases, leaving 12 bases between the germline ends. Germline CDR1 is MNHEY and CDR2 is SMNVEV (reference sequence). This CDR3 is 15 amino acids long. The CDR3 here is CASSPWQSSTDTQYF. In DNA, the CDR3 is TGTGCCAGCAGTCCGTGGCAGTCTAGCACAGATACGCAGTATTTT.

This chain uses TRBV5-1 with TRBJ1-4; TRBD1 might be the D (5 bases). The CDR3 is 14 amino acids. Trimming removed 1 base at V and 5 bases at J, with 9 bases between. From germline, CDR1 is SGHRS and CDR2 YFSETQ. This CDR3 is CASSLRGANEKLFF. Written as DNA, the CDR3 is TGCGCCAGCAGCTTGCGCGGGGCGAATGAAAAACTGTTTTTT.

As DNA, the CDR3 is TGCGCCAGCAGCTTGGCCGTGACTAGTTTCGAGCAGTACTTC. It yields the protein CASSLAVTSFEQYF. The chain uses TRBV5-1 and TRBJ2-7; TRBD2 might be the D (6 bases). The CDR3 runs to 14 residues. Germline CDR1 is SGHRS and CDR2 is YFSETQ. With 0 bases removed from V and 6 bases from J, the gap between germline ends came to 13 bases.

CDR3 loop: CAWSYRGNTEAFF. The DNA of the CDR3 is TGTGCCTGGTCCTACAGGGGGAACACTGAAGCTTTCTTT. V gene TRBV30 combines with J gene TRBJ1-1; 7 nucleotides agree with TRBD1. The CDR3 extends over 13 amino acids. The V gene's germline CDR1 is GTSNPN and CDR2 SVGIG (reference sequence). The trim removed 5 bases at V and 1 base at J, leaving 4 bases unmatched.

V usage is TRBV15 and J usage is TRBJ1-4; D not certain. The length of the CDR3 is 15 residues. Germline V gives CDR1 LNHNV, CDR2 YYDKDF (reference sequence). V lost 1 base to trimming and J lost 7 bases, with 13 bases between them. CDR3 in amino acids: CATSRVRWLGEKLFF. In DNA form, the CDR3 reads TGTGCCACCAGCAGAGTCAGGTGGCTTGGTGAAAAACTGTTTTTT. Based on the CDR3 plus reference TRBV15 and TRBJ1-4, the full variable domain is DAMVIQNPRYQVTQFGKPVTLSCSQTLNHNVMYWYQQKSSQAPKLLFHYYDKDFNNEADTPDNFQSRRPNTSFCFLDIRSPGLGDTAMYLCATSRVRWLGEKLFFGSGTQLSVL.

This sequence joins TRBV5-1 and TRBJ2-5, with TRBD1 matching over 7 bases. CDR3 length equals 13 residues. V lost 4 bases and J lost 2; bases outside the gene matches: 2. In germline, CDR1 is SGHRS, CDR2 YFSETQ. The CDR3 coding sequence is TGCGCCAGCAGCCGGGGACAGCAAGAGACCCAGTACTTC. It translates to CASSRGQQETQYF.

The genes are TRBV5-1 and TRBJ1-1; D perhaps matches TRBD1 (5 bases). CDR1 and CDR2 from the germline V gene are SGHRS and YFSETQ. This CDR3 spans 14 amino acids. Trimming stripped 5 bases from V and 4 bases from J, with 15 bases between. CDR3 bases: TGCGCCAGCAGGCCCCAGGCTGGGGGCACTGAAGCTTTCTTT. It specifies CASRPQAGGTEAFF.

The chain recombines TRBV7-2 with TRBJ2-5; a weak D match, TRBD1 (6 bases). V lost 4 bases to trimming and J lost 7 bases, with 22 bases between them. This CDR3 is 16 amino acids long. Germline V gene lookup returns CDR1 SGHTA and CDR2 FQGNSA. CDR3 bases: TGTGCCAGCAGCTCAGACCTGGAAAGGCGAGGGGGGACCCAGTACTTC. Its translation is CASSSDLERRGGTQYF.

V is TRBV5-1 and J is TRBJ1-1; the match to TRBD1 covers 9 bases. This CDR3 has 12 amino acids. Trimming removed 3 bases from V and 13 bases from J; junction bases left unmatched: 7. Germline V CDR1 and CDR2: SGHRS, YFSETQ. CDR3 in amino acids: CASSSGQGEYFF. The CDR3 bases are TGCGCCAGCAGCTCGGGACAGGGCGAGTATTTCTTT. Drawing the rest from reference TRBV5-1 and TRBJ1-1, the complete variable domain is KAGVTQTPRYLIKTRGQQVTLSCSPISGHRSVSWYQQTPGQGLQFLFEYFSETQRNKGNFPGRFSGRQFSNSRSEMNVSTLELGDSALYLCASSSGQGEYFFGQGTRLTVV.

The J gene is TRBJ2-2, the V gene TRBV27; D unresolved. The V and J ends lost 3 bases and 5 bases respectively, with 7 bases between them. This CDR3 is 13 amino acids long. Germline CDR1 MNHEY, CDR2 SMNVEV (reference sequence). Here the CDR3 reads CASSLAVTGELFF. In DNA form, the CDR3 reads TGTGCCAGCAGTTTGGCAGTGACCGGGGAGCTGTTTTTT.

CDR3 nucleotide sequence: TGCGCCAGCAGCACTAGCGGGGGGCTCCTAGATACGCAGTATTTT. Its translation: CASSTSGGLLDTQYF. The chain employs TRBV5-1 and TRBJ2-3, with 12 bases aligning to TRBD2. The CDR3 covers 15 residues. V lost 4 bases to trimming and J lost 5 bases; unmatched junction nucleotides: 5. Germline CDR1 and CDR2: SGHRS and YFSETQ.

Regarding this clone: Additional DNA sequences in this sample encode the identical CDR3. The CDR3: CASSLSGYEQYF. Here the CDR3 DNA reads TGTGCCAGCAGTCTTTCTGGCTACGAGCAGTACTTC. The chain recombines TRBV27 with TRBJ2-7; D is unclear. The germline V gene has CDR1 MNHEY and CDR2 SMNVEV (reference sequence). V was clipped by 5 bases and J by 3 bases, with 8 bases between them. This CDR3 has 12 residues.

V is TRBV5-1 and J is TRBJ2-7; TRBD1 matches at 10 bases. In germline, CDR1 is SGHRS, CDR2 YFSETQ. Trimming removed 1 base from V and 2 bases from J; junction bases left unmatched: 9. This CDR3 comprises 17 residues. The CDR3 sequence is CASSLPRDRGQPYEQYF. CDR3 coding DNA: TGCGCCAGCAGCTTGCCCCGGGACAGGGGACAACCCTACGAGCAGTACTTC.

The genes are TRBV27 and TRBJ1-4; D is possibly TRBD1 (5 bases). V lost 7 bases, J lost 0 bases, and 9 bases lay in between. The CDR3 has 14 amino acids. Germline V lookup: CDR1 MNHEY, CDR2 SMNVEV (reference sequence). The DNA for the CDR3 is TGTGCCAGCAAATTGACAGCAACTAATGAAAAACTGTTTTTT. Translated: CASKLTATNEKLFF.

The V call is TRBV6-5, the J call TRBJ1-4, with a tentative D call TRBD1 (5 bases). Between the trimmed V and J ends, which lost 2 bases and 8 bases, there was a span of 9 bases. The length of the CDR3 is 13 residues. From germline, CDR1 is MNHEY and CDR2 SVGAGI. The CDR3 here is CASSYAGEEKLFF. Here the CDR3 DNA reads TGTGCCAGCAGTTACGCGGGGGAAGAAAAACTGTTTTTT.